Given below is one T cell receptor (beta chain) in context. TCRdb reprocessed the 5' RACE reads via MiXCR and lists one record per CDR3 protein. The sample carries 450,000 or so distinct CDR3 sequences, 13% to 15% recorded once. CDR1 LNHDA and CDR2 SQIVND come from the germline V gene (reference sequence). V lost 5 bases and J lost 7, with 17 bases in between. The CDR3 spans 14 residues. The record originates from a study of identical twins. This same sample was also part of a study on yellow fever vaccine responses in identical twins.

The TCR was taken from a woman in her late teens or twenties in good health. The V call is TRBV19, the J call TRBJ1-2; a weak D match, TRBD1 (5 bases). The sequenced sample consisted of CD4+ T cells sorted from blood. DNA for the CDR3: TGTGCCAGTAGTCCAATCGCAGACAGAGCTGGCTACACCTTC. Translating it yields CASSPIADRAGYTF.